The sequence of this TCR beta chain was determined in a study of T-cell reconstitution after alpha-beta-depleted transplantation in children (TCRdb year 2016). Study-wide context: Using TCR repertoire profiling, the study followed T-cell immune reconstitution in a quantitative way in children after TCRalphabeta/CD19-depleted allogeneic hematopoietic cell transplantation.

The table lists this clonotype with many counts. The antigen it recognizes is unknown. A read error may produce the germline difference seen at one junction end. CDR1 ENHRY and CDR2 SYGVKD were looked up in the germline V gene. The CDR3 holds 13 amino acids from the cysteine to the phenylalanine. Only the CDR3 DNA stays, 39 bases, in frame from base 1. The protocol used for the library was PCR. The data were produced on an Illumina HiSeq 2500. Molecular barcoding was employed in the preparation of TCR libraries, with unique molecular identifiers being used to normalize TCRbeta repertoire quantification. TCRdb redid the processing of the public reads, applying fastp at Q25 and MiXCR, and retained in-frame beta chains. Every CDR3 protein is listed once, alongside the most common genes and DNA of its rows. The sample has roughly 200,000 distinct CDR3 sequences on record, less than 15% of them singletons. Of the sample, approximately 13% falls within the top ten clones.

Source: PBMCs from the stem cell graft donor, taken from the stem cell graft. Recombination connected TRBV10-3 to TRBJ2-7; 7 bases in the junction line up with TRBD1. This clonotype was sampled from a human donor who donated a stem cell graft to a child with acute lymphoblastic leukemia. The nucleotide sequence is given as TGTGCCATCAGTGAGGGAAAACGAGGACAGGAGGCTTTC. This yields the protein CAISEGKRGQEAF.